Below, 20 T cell receptor beta chains from the same sample are listed, as sequenced in a study of PD-1 blockade in classical Hodgkin lymphoma. TCRdb's table, derived via immunoSEQ multiplex PCR, lists solely in-frame clones and lacks some. The sample consists of more than 95,000 clones, approximately 90% of them appearing once. The time point here: cycle 4 day 1 (C4D1), after more than five weeks of nivolumab. Every patient had relapsed following autologous stem cell transplantation, and cohorts differed in brentuximab vedotin exposure. Source: peripheral blood mononuclear cells (PBMCs), taken before the fourth cycle of nivolumab. These receptor sequences come from a human donor with classical Hodgkin lymphoma.

In DNA form, the CDR3 reads TGTGCCAGCAGAGAACAACAGGGTGGCACTGAAGCTTTCTTT. It specifies CASREQQGGTEAFF. The chain recombines TRBV6-1 with TRBJ1-1; TRBD1 is a possible D gene (6 bases). The germline CDR1 and CDR2 sequences are MNHNS and SASEGT. This CDR3 is 14 amino acids long. Trimming stripped 6 bases from V and 4 bases from J, with 15 bases between.

The V and J genes are TRBV28 and TRBJ1-4, with TRBD1 identical over 7 bases. The CDR3 sequence is 15 residues long. Trimming took 5 bases from V and 3 from J; bases not matched to a gene: 6. From germline, CDR1 is MDHEN and CDR2 SYDVKM. This CDR3 is CASSPPTGANEKLFF. CDR3 sequence (DNA): TGTGCCAGCAGTCCCCCCACAGGGGCTAATGAAAAACTGTTTTTT.

The table lists this clone with a count of one. The chain recombines TRBV6-5 with TRBJ2-7; tentatively, D is TRBD1 or TRBD2 (5 bases each). Deletions cut 6 bases from V and 4 bases from J, with 13 bases between. Germline values: CDR1 MNHEY, CDR2 SVGAGI. This CDR3 contains 13 residues. CDR3 sequence reads: CASSQLGTYEQYF. The CDR3 nucleotides read TGTGCCAGCAGCCAACTAGGGACGTACGAGCAGTACTTC.

This chain joins TRBV6-1 and TRBJ1-5; the match to TRBD1 covers 8 bases. There are 15 residues in the CDR3. The junction had 11 bases not matched to a gene; V was cut back by 7 bases and J by 6 bases. The germline V gene has CDR1 MNHNS and CDR2 SASEGT. The CDR3 sequence is CASIPLQDRVQPQHF. DNA for the CDR3: TGTGCCAGCATCCCCCTCCAGGACAGGGTTCAGCCCCAGCATTTT.

The chain carries TRBV5-1 and TRBJ2-2; D not resolved. The V gene's germline CDR1 is SGHRS and CDR2 YFSETQ. V lost 5 bases and J lost 3, with 14 bases in between. CDR3 size: 15 residues. The CDR3 DNA follows: TGCGCCAGCAGTTTCGGTGACGCCGACACCGGGGAGCTGTTTTTT. Translated, it gives CASSFGDADTGELFF.

The chain links TRBV4-2 to TRBJ2-3; TRBD1 matches 9 bases. CDR3 length: 17 amino acids. V lost 0 bases, J lost 2 bases, and 6 bases stayed unmatched. Germline CDR1 LGHNA, CDR2 YNFKEQ. DNA of the CDR3: TGTGCCAGCAGCCAAGACCCCGGGACAGGGTTCACAGATACGCAGTATTTT. Residues: CASSQDPGTGFTDTQYF.

The rearrangement links TRBV28 to TRBJ2-7; 8 bases match TRBD1. J was trimmed by 4 bases and V by 6 bases; bases with no gene match: 11. Germline V gene lookup returns CDR1 MDHEN and CDR2 SYDVKM. The CDR3 has 15 residues. The DNA of the CDR3 is TGTGCCAGCAGCCAAGGACAGGGTCTTTCGTACGAGCAGTACTTC. The encoded protein is CASSQGQGLSYEQYF.

This clone came up once. The chain combines TRBV19 with TRBJ2-7, with a tentative D call TRBD2 (5 bases). Germline values: CDR1 LNHDA, CDR2 SQIVND (reference sequence). The CDR3 has 14 amino acids. V was clipped by 3 bases and J by 5 bases, with 14 bases between them. The CDR3: CASSIHGSGNEQYF. The DNA for the CDR3 is TGTGCCAGTAGTATCCACGGTTCCGGGAACGAGCAGTACTTC.

V is TRBV4-3 and J is TRBJ2-6; TRBD2 aligns across 9 bases. The germline CDR1 and CDR2 sequences are LGHNA and YSLEER. V lost 1 base to trimming and J lost 3 bases; unmatched junction nucleotides: 19. The CDR3 contains 22 residues. The CDR3 DNA reads as TGCGCCAGCAGCCAAGCTCTCTTAAATCGGGCGGGAGGGCCAGGTGGGGCCAACGTCCTGACTTTC. It specifies CASSQALLNRAGGPGGANVLTF.

This chain connects TRBV10-2 to TRBJ2-3; 11 nucleotides line up with TRBD2. Looked up from germline, CDR1 is WSHSY and CDR2 is SAAADI. The CDR3 length is 15 residues. V was clipped by 8 bases and J by 4 bases; unmatched bases: 8. CDR3 protein: CASVRTSGSPDTQYF. CDR3 nucleotides: TGCGCCAGCGTCCGTACTAGCGGGAGCCCAGATACGCAGTATTTT.

V and J are TRBV19 and TRBJ1-5, with unresolved D. The CDR3 runs to 17 residues. Germline lookup yields CDR1 LNHDA and CDR2 SQIVND (reference sequence). Trimming stripped 0 bases from V and 3 bases from J, with 15 bases between. CDR3 sequence: CASSIDFGGFNNQPQHF. The DNA for the CDR3 is TGTGCCAGTAGTATAGATTTTGGAGGGTTTAACAATCAGCCCCAGCATTTT.

The chain links TRBV14 to TRBJ2-1; D is ambiguous. This CDR3 region has 13 residues. The germline V gene encodes CDR1 SGHDN and CDR2 FVKESK. Trimming stripped 6 bases from V and 8 bases from J, with 14 bases between. This CDR3 reads CASSQATPYEQFF. The DNA of the CDR3 is TGTGCCAGCAGTCAGGCCACTCCGTATGAGCAGTTCTTC.

The gene calls are TRBV15 and TRBJ2-5; D might be TRBD2 (6 bases). CDR3 length: 15 residues. Trimming removed 0 bases at V and 4 bases at J, with 12 bases between. Germline assignment: CDR1 LNHNV and CDR2 YYDKDF (reference sequence). The CDR3 loop reads CATSRDRGIRETQYF. CDR3 coding DNA: TGTGCCACCAGCAGAGATCGGGGGATTCGAGAGACCCAGTACTTC.

V is TRBV5-1 and J is TRBJ2-3; D is undetermined. The V end lost 3 bases, the J end lost 3 bases, and 11 bases lay between the germline ends. The CDR3 runs 14 residues. CDR1 and CDR2 (germline): SGHRS, YFSETQ. The CDR3 nucleotides are TGCGCCAGCAGCTCCGCGGAAAGGACAGATACGCAGTATTTT. Its translation is CASSSAERTDTQYF.

The V call is TRBV10-1, the J call TRBJ2-2; 13 nucleotides align to TRBD2. With V trimmed by 2 bases and J by 6 bases, 3 bases remained unmatched. The CDR3 covers 16 residues. In germline, CDR1 is WNHNN, CDR2 SYGVQD (reference sequence). CDR3 nucleotides: TGCGCCAGCAGTGAGCCGGGACTAGCGGGACCCGGGGAGCTGTTTTTT. It encodes CASSEPGLAGPGELFF.

The chain combines TRBV6-5 with TRBJ1-2, with 7 bases identical to TRBD1. V lost 0 bases to trimming and J lost 13 bases; unmatched junction nucleotides: 5. Germline V CDR1 and CDR2: MNHEY, SVGAGI. This CDR3 region has 12 residues. In nucleotides, the CDR3 is TGTGCCAGCAGTTACTCCGACAGGGCCCTCACCTTC. As protein: CASSYSDRALTF.

This clone was found a few times. The chain links TRBV5-4 to TRBJ1-2; unclear D gene. Trimming removed 1 base from V and 4 bases from J, with 20 bases in between. There are 17 residues in the CDR3. CDR1 SGHNT and CDR2 YYREEE come from the germline V gene (reference sequence). The CDR3 is CASSLLAEFSPTYGYTF. The CDR3 region has the DNA TGTGCCAGCAGCTTGTTAGCAGAATTCAGTCCCACCTATGGCTACACCTTC.

The chain employs TRBV18 and TRBJ2-3; D gene uncertain. Looked up from germline, CDR1 is KGHSH and CDR2 is LQKENI. V was trimmed by 6 bases and J by 6 bases, leaving 13 bases between them. This CDR3 has 13 residues. CDR3 DNA: TGTGCCAGCTCCGGCCCTGAGAGGGATACGCAGTATTTT. It yields the protein CASSGPERDTQYF.

This clone was recorded a few times. The gene calls are TRBV2 and TRBJ2-1; tentatively, D is TRBD1 or TRBD2 (5 bases each). CDR3 length equals 15 residues. Germline CDR1 is SNHLY and CDR2 is FYNNEI. V lost 6 bases and J 4 bases, leaving 16 bases between the germline ends. CDR3 sequence (DNA): TGTGCCAGCAGGTTAGAGGGGATTTTTTACAATGAGCAGTTCTTC. Translation: CASRLEGIFYNEQFF.

The chain couples TRBV2 to TRBJ2-7, with 10 bases lining up with TRBD2. The germline gives CDR1 SNHLY, CDR2 FYNNEI. The trim removed 8 bases at V and 3 bases at J, leaving 7 bases unmatched. CDR3 length: 14 amino acids. CDR3 sequence reads: CASRQTSGFYEQYF. The CDR3 DNA follows: TGTGCCAGCCGACAGACTAGCGGGTTCTACGAGCAGTACTTC.